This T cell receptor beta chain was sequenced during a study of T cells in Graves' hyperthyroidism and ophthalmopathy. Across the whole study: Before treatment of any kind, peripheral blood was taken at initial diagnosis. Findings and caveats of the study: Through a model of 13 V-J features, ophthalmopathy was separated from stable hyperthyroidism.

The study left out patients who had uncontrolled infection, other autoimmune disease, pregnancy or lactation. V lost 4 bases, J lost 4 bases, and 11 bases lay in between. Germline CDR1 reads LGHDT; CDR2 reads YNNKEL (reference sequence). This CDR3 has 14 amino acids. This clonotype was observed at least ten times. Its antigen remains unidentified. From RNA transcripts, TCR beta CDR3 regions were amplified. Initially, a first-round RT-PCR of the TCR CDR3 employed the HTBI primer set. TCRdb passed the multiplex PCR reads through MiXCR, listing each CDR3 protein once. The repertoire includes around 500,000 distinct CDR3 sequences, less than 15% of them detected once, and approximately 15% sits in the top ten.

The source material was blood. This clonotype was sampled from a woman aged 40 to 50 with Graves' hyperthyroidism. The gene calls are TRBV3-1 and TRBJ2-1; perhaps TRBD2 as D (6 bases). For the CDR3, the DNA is TGTGCCAGCAGCCTGCAGACTAGTTACAATGAGCAGTTCTTC. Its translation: CASSLQTSYNEQFF.